The clone carrying this T cell receptor (beta chain) was detected a few times. Its antigen is not identified. The authors used template switching to add a universal primer site and gave cDNA unique molecular identifiers. One entry per CDR3 protein, called by TCRdb with MiXCR from the 5' RACE reads. Here the sample spans about 340,000 distinct CDR3 sequences, 9% being singletons. Trimming removed 6 bases from V and 3 bases from J, with 14 bases in between. Germline CDR1 and CDR2: LNHDA and SQIVND (reference sequence). This CDR3 contains 15 residues. This sample is part of a study of identical twins. General observations from the study: Beta clonotypes that were abundant in cord blood contained fewer insertions, a pattern absent from memory repertoires. Weaker excess twin sharing was seen among beta out-of-frame sequences.

What was sequenced was naive T cells sorted from blood. This sequence joins TRBV19 and TRBJ2-2; D may be TRBD1 (5 bases). The sequence came from a woman aged 50 to 60 in good health. The CDR3 spells CASSPKPGHTGELFF. The CDR3 DNA is TGTGCCAGTAGCCCGAAACCAGGGCACACCGGGGAGCTGTTTTTT.